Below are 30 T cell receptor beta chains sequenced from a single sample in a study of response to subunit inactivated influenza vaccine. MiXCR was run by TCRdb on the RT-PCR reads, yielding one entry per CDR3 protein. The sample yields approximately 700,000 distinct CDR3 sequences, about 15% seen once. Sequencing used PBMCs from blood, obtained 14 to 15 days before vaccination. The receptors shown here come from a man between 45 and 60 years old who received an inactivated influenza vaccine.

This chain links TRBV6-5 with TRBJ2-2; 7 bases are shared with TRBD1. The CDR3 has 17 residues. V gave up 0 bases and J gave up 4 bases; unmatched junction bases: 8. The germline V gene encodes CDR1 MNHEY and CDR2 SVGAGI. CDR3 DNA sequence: TGTGCCAGCAGTTACTCAGTCCCCGGGACAGTCACCGGGGAGCTGTTTTTT. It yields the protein CASSYSVPGTVTGELFF.

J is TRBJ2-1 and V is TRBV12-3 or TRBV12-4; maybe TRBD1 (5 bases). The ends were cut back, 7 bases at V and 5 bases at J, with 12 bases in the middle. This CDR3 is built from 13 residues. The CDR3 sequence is CASTLTANNEQFF. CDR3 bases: TGTGCCAGCACCTTGACAGCGAACAATGAGCAGTTCTTC.

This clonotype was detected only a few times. The CDR3 nucleotides read TGTGCCAGCAAGAAGAACACTGAAGCTTTCTTT. It is translated as CASKKNTEAFF. The chain uses TRBV5-6 and TRBJ1-1, with D uncertain. This CDR3 comprises 11 residues. CDR1 is SGHDT, CDR2 YYEEEE, per germline. The ends were cut back, 6 bases at V and 1 base at J, with 4 bases in the middle.

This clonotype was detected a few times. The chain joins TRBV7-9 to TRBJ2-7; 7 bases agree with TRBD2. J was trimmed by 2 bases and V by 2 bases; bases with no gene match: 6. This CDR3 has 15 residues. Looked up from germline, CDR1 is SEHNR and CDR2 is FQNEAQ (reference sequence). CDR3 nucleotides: TGTGCCAGCAGCTTAAGATTAGCGGGCGCCTACGAGCAGTACTTC. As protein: CASSLRLAGAYEQYF.

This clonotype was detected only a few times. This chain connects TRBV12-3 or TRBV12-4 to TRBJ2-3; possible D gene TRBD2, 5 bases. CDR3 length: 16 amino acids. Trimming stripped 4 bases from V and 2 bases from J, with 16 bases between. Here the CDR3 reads CASSSQAGRNTDTQYF. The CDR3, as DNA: TGTGCCAGCAGTTCCCAGGCGGGCAGGAACACAGATACGCAGTATTTT.

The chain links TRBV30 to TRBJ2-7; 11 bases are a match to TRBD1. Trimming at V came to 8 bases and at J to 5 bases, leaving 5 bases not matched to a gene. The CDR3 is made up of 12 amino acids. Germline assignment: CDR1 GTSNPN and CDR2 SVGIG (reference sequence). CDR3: CARTGGGNEQYF. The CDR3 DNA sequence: TGTGCCCGGACAGGGGGCGGGAACGAGCAGTACTTC.

CDR3 in DNA: TGTGCCAGCGCCGAAAGTAGCGGGATGCGCGACGAGCAGTACTTC. Translation: CASAESSGMRDEQYF. This chain connects TRBV7-9 to TRBJ2-7; 8 bases fit TRBD2. The CDR3 totals 15 residues. J gave up 5 bases and V 8 bases, and 14 bases lay outside the gene matches. Germline-derived CDR1 and CDR2 are SEHNR and FQNEAQ (reference sequence). Complete variable domain (other parts from reference TRBV7-9 and TRBJ2-7): DTGVSQNPRHKITKRGQNVTFRCDPISEHNRLYWYRQTLGQGPEFLTYFQNEAQLEKSRLLSDRFSAERPKGSFSTLEIQRTEQGDSAMYLCASAESSGMRDEQYFGPGTRLTVT.

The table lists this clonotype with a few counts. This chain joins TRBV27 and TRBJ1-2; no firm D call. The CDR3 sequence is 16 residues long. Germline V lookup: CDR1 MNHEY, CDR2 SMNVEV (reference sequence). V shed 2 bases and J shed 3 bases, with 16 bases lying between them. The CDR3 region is CASSLSPAGPDYGYTF. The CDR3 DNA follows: TGTGCCAGCAGTTTAAGCCCCGCCGGCCCCGACTATGGCTACACCTTC.

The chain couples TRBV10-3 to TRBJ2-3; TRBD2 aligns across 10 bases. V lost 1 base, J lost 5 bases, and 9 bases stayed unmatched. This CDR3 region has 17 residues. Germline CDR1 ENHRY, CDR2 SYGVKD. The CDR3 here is CAISEFNSGRKGDTQYF. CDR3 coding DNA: TGTGCCATCAGTGAGTTTAATAGCGGGAGGAAAGGAGATACGCAGTATTTT.

In DNA form, the CDR3 reads TGCGCCAGCAGCCTCAGCAGTAGCGGGAGCACAGATACGCAGTATTTT. Protein: CASSLSSSGSTDTQYF. This chain joins TRBV5-1 and TRBJ2-3, with 7 bases lining up with TRBD2. The germline V gene encodes CDR1 SGHRS and CDR2 YFSETQ. The CDR3 extends over 16 amino acids. The junction had 8 bases not matched to a gene; V was cut back by 4 bases and J by 0 bases.

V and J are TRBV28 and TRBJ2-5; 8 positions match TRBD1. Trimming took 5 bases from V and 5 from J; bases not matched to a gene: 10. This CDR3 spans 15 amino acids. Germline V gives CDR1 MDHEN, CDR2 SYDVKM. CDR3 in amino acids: CASSLWTGRKETQYF. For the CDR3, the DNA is TGTGCCAGCAGTCTGTGGACAGGGAGGAAGGAGACCCAGTACTTC.

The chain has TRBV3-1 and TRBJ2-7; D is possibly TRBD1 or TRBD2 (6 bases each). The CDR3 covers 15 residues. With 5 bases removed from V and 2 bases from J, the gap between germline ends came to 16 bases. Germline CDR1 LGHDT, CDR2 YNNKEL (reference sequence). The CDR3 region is CASSEVGGAPYEQYF. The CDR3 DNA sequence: TGTGCCAGCAGCGAGGTGGGGGGCGCACCCTACGAGCAGTACTTC.

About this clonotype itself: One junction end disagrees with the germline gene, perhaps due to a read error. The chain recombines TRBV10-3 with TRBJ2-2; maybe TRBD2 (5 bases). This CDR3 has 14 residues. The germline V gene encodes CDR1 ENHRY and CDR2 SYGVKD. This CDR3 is CAIRDHTNTGDLFF. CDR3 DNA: TGTGCCATCAGGGACCACACGAACACCGGGGATCTGTTTTTT.

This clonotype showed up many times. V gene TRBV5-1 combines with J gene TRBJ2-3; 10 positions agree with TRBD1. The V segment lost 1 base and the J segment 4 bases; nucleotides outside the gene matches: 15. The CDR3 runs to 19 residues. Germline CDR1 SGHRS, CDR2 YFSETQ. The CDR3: CASSLWGHSGQGGPDTQYF. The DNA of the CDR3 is TGCGCCAGCAGCTTGTGGGGGCACTCTGGACAGGGGGGCCCAGATACGCAGTATTTT.

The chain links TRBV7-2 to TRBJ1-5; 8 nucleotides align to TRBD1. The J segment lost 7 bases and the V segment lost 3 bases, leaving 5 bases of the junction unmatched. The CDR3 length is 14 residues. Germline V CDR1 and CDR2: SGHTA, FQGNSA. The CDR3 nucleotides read TGTGCCAGCAGCTTGGACAGGGTGAGACAGCCCCAGCATTTT. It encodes CASSLDRVRQPQHF.

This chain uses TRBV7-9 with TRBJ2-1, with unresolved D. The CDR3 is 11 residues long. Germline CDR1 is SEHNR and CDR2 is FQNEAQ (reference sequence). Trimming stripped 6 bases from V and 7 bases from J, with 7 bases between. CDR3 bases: TGTGCCAGCAGGGGTGCAAATGAGCAGTTCTTC. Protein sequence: CASRGANEQFF.

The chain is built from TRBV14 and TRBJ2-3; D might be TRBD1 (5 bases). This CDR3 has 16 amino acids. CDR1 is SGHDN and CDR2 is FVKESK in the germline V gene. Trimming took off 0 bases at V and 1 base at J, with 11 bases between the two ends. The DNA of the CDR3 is TGTGCCAGCAGCCAAGATCTTCTACAGGGCACAGATACGCAGTATTTT. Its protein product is CASSQDLLQGTDTQYF.

The CDR3 DNA reads TGTGCCAGCGGGGCCCCTAGGAGCGGGGGGACAGATACGCAGTATTTT. Its translation: CASGAPRSGGTDTQYF. The chain employs TRBV28 and TRBJ2-3; 9 bases map to TRBD2. V lost 8 bases, J lost 3 bases, and 12 bases stayed unmatched. CDR1 MDHEN and CDR2 SYDVKM come from the germline V gene. This CDR3 spans 16 amino acids.

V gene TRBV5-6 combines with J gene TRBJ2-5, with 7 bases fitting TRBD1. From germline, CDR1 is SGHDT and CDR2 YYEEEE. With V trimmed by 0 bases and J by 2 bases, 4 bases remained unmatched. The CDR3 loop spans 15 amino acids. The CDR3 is CASSLVQGWQETQYF. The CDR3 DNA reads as TGTGCCAGCAGCTTGGTACAGGGGTGGCAAGAGACCCAGTACTTC.

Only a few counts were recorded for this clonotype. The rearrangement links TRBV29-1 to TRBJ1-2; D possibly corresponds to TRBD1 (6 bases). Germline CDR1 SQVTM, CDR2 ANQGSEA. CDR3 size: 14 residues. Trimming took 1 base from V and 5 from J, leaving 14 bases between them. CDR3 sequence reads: CSVEGSGDFYGYTF. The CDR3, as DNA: TGCAGCGTTGAAGGTTCAGGGGATTTTTATGGCTACACCTTC.

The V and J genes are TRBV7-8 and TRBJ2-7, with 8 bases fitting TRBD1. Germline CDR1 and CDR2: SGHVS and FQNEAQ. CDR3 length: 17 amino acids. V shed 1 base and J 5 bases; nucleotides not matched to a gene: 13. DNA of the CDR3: TGTGCCAGCAGCTTAGTTCAGGGGGCGACTCCTTTCGACGAGCAGTACTTC. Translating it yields CASSLVQGATPFDEQYF.

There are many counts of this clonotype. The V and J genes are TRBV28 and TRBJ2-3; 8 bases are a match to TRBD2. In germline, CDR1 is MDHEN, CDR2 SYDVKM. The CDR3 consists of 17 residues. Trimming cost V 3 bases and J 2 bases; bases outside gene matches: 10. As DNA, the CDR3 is TGTGCCAGCAGTTTTTATATAATAGCGGGGATCACAGATACGCAGTATTTT. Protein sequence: CASSFYIIAGITDTQYF. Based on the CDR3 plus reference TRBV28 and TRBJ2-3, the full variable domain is DVKVTQSSRYLVKRTGEKVFLECVQDMDHENMFWYRQDPGLGLRLIYFSYDVKMKEKGDIPEGYSVSREKKERFSLILESASTNQTSMYLCASSFYIIAGITDTQYFGPGTRLTVL.

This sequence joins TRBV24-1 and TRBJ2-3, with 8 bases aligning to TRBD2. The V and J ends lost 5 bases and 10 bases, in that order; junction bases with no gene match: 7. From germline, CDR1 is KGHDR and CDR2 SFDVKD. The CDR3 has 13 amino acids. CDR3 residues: CATSVPGRAAQYF. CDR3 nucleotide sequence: TGTGCCACCAGTGTTCCCGGGAGGGCCGCGCAGTATTTT.

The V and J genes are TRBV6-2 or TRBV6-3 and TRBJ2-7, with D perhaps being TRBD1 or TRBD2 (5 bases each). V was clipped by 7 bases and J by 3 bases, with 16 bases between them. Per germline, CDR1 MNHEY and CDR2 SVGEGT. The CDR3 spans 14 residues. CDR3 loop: CASTRARGDYEQYF. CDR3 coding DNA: TGTGCCAGCACCCGAGCCCGAGGGGACTACGAGCAGTACTTC.

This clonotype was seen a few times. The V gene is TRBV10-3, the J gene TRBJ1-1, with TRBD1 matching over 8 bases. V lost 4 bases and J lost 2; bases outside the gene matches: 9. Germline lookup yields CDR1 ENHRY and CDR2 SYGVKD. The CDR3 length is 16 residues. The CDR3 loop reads CAISAVPGQANTEAFF. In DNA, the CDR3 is TGTGCCATCAGTGCAGTACCGGGACAGGCTAACACTGAAGCTTTCTTT.

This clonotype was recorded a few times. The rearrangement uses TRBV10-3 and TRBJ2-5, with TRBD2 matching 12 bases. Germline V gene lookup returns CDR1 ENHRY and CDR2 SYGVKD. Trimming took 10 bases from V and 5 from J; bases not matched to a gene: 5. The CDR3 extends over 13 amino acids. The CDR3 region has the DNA TGTGCCACGCAACTAGCGGGGGGTGAGACCCAGTACTTC. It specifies CATQLAGGETQYF.

CDR3 nucleotides: TGTGCCAGCAGCGTAGAGGGAGGACACCTTAATTCACCCCTCCACTTT. This encodes CASSVEGGHLNSPLHF. V and J are TRBV9 and TRBJ1-6, with TRBD1 as a possible D gene (5 bases). The V gene's germline CDR1 is SGDLS and CDR2 YYNGEE. The length of the CDR3 is 16 residues. V was trimmed by 0 bases and J by 6 bases, leaving 13 bases between them.

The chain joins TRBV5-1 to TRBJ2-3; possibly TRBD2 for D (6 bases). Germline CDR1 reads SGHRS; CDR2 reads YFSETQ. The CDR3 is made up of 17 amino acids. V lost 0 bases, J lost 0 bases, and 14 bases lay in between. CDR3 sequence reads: CASSLAGRTASTDTQYF. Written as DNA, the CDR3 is TGCGCCAGCAGCTTGGCAGGGAGGACGGCGAGCACAGATACGCAGTATTTT.

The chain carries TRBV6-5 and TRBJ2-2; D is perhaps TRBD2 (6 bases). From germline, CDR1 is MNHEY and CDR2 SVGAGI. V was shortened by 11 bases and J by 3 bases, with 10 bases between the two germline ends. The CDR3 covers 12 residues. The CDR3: CAVGGYTGELFF. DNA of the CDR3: TGTGCCGTGGGAGGATACACCGGGGAGCTGTTTTTT.

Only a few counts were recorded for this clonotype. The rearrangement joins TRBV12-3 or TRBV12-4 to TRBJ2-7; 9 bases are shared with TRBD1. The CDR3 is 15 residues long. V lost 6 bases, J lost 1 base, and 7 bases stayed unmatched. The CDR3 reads CASRLGQGVSYEQYF. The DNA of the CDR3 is TGTGCCAGCAGGCTGGGACAGGGTGTTTCCTACGAGCAGTACTTC.